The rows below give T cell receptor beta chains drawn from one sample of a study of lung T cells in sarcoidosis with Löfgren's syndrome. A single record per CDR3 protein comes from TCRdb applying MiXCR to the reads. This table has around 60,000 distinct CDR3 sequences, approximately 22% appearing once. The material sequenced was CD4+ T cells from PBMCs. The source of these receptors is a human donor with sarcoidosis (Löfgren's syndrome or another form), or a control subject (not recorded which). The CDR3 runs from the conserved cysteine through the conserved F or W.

CDR3: CSAPWFNAEAFF
V: TRBV20-1

CDR3: CASSRDTGQGLNEQFF
V: TRBV18

CDR3: CASGLGTAYNEQFF
V: TRBV7-2

CDR3: CASSQSPGGVNTEAFF
V: TRBV3-1

CDR3: CASSFLAAPREELFF
V: TRBV27

CDR3: CASSLWELAGGPGEQYF
V: TRBV28

CDR3: CSVAIQETQYF
V: TRBV29-1

CDR3: CSVRSGNNKKLFF
V: TRBV29-1

CDR3: CSARGVETQYF
V: TRBV20-1

CDR3: CASSIAPGDGYTF
V: TRBV7-9

CDR3: CASSLRGQTNSPLHF
V: TRBV27

CDR3: CSARTSTKNIQYF
V: TRBV20-1

CDR3: CATSRGSGYNEQFF
V: TRBV15

CDR3: CASSSTVRGLTDTQYF
V: TRBV5-6

CDR3: CASRRDGADTQYF
V: TRBV5-1

CDR3: CASSLTLAGGRSATDTQYF
V: TRBV7-2

CDR3: CASSYGAGVQPQHF
V: TRBV6-6

CDR3: CSATRTVGYGYTF
V: TRBV20-1

CDR3: CASTIIIRGLNYTF
V: TRBV2

CDR3: CSSKGLAGKADTQYF
V: TRBV20-1

CDR3: CASSYRYDRYYGYTF
V: TRBV6-1

CDR3: CASTRDVWSDAYNEQFF
V: TRBV6-1